This TCR beta chain was sequenced during a study of early T cells in non-severe SARS-CoV-2 infection (dated by TCRdb to 2020 to 2022). Broadly, across the study: TCR sequencing used bulk RNA from unsorted whole blood, so alpha and beta chains could not be paired.

Library preparation was by 5' RACE. Sequencing relied on a NextSeq 500. To correct for sequencing error and PCR bias, the TCR library protocol tagged individual cDNA molecules with unique molecular identifiers. Both TCR alpha and beta chains were sequenced, and tight co-correlation was observed between alpha and beta sequence abundances in each sample. On the authors' methods: Decombinator V4 was used to annotate TCR sequences for V gene, J gene and CDR3. TCRs were defined as expanded if a significant change between any two time points was detected under a Poisson model with p below 0.0001. TCR abundances were normalised to the total number of TCRs sequenced per sample and were expressed as counts per million. MAIT TCRs were defined by TRAV1-2 paired with TRAJ12, TRAJ20 or TRAJ33, and iNKT TCRs by TRAV10 paired with TRAJ18. VDJdb, accessed 1 November 2021, was searched for CMV, EBV and SARS-CoV-2 annotated TCRs, excluding TCRs annotated for multiple antigens. TCRdb applied fastp at Q25 and MiXCR to the public reads, then kept only in-frame beta chains. Every distinct CDR3 protein forms one entry, paired with its most common genes and DNA. TCRdb, rather than the study authors, made the V and J calls. The table for this sample lists around 83,000 distinct CDR3 sequences; more than 9% of them were counted only once. Over 7.5% of the sample rests with the top ten.

Set within a cohort of healthcare workers in London, UK, this nested case-control study involved weekly PCR testing of nasopharyngeal swabs along with blood sampling. Between 23 and 31 March 2020, the week of the UK lockdown, healthcare workers were enrolled and then followed up weekly for as long as 16 weeks. Regarding this clonotype: This receptor's antigen is unknown. Base qualities are not at hand, and no much larger clone is one base apart.

V gives up 7 bases and J gives up 7 bases, and the segment between their germline ends measures 10 bases. CDR1 and CDR2 are drawn from the germline V gene (reference sequence): SEHNR, FQNEAQ. The CDR3 sequence holds 12 residues, the cysteine and phenylalanine included. Of all the DNA, just the CDR3 is kept, 36 bases in frame from base 1. Points the paper makes about the study in general: VDJdb matching was skewed toward anti-spike CD8 responses and likely underestimated virus-specific expansions, missing private and CD4 specificities.

The TCR was taken from an adult who was a healthcare worker with PCR-confirmed SARS-CoV-2 infection or an uninfected control (not recorded which). The material sequenced was whole blood, taken at baseline. The sequence joins TRBV7-9 to TRBJ2-2; the D gene remains uncertain. Here the CDR3 is given as CASTWMIGELFF. The sequenced DNA is TGTGCCAGCACCTGGATGATCGGGGAGCTGTTTTTT.